This T cell receptor beta chain was found in a study of T cells expressing NK-cell markers. Study-level information: In sorted CD3+CD56+NKG2C+, CD3+CD56+NKG2C- and CD3+CD56-NKG2C+ T cells, TCR beta repertoires were obtained. Findings and caveats of the study: More than five donors showed dominant NKG2C+ clonotypes comprising about 1.0-7.5% of their CD8+ T cells. Nothing established the HCMV specificity of expanded NKG2C+ T cell clones. In four donors, dominant clonotypes made up 28.3-60.1% of CD3+CD56-NKG2C+ cells.

As for this clonotype: Its cognate antigen is unknown.

Germline values: CDR1 LGHDT, CDR2 YNNKEL (reference sequence). The CDR3 runs to 18 residues. With the 5' RACE reads reprocessed, TCRdb shows one record per CDR3 protein and no DNA. The sample table sets out approximately 460,000 distinct CDR3 sequences. The sequence came from a woman between 18 and 70 years old in good health. The chain combines TRBV3-1 with TRBJ2-3; no DNA is available, so the TRBD2 call from TCRdb remains unchecked. The specimen was blood T cells: a sorted CD56 or NKG2C T cell subset, CD4+ or CD8+ T cells, or bulk PBMC T cells (not recorded which). CDR3 protein: CASSFHGLAGGRQDTQYF.